This TCR beta chain appears in the sequencing data of a study of cytomegalovirus exposure and HLA in healthy donors (dated by TCRdb to about 2017). Describing the broader study: An earlier analysis of roughly 500 of the donors reported 250 to 300 Gb of sequence data and 117 million unique TCR beta sequences from about 179 million T cells. An early release that covered some 630 HLA-typed donors contained 300 to 350 gigabases of sequencing data and roughly 84 million unique TCR sequences. The genetic ancestry cluster associated with self-reported Caucasian donors included about 84% of the roughly 410 genotyped donors. The study aimed to test whether signatures of past pathogen exposure could be identified by cataloging public T cell receptors. The study used immunosequencing to profile the T cell repertoires of under 700 subjects and linked those repertoires to cytomegalovirus serostatus. Besides the first cohort of about 730 subjects, a separate validation cohort made up of some 110 different subjects was used. High-throughput TCR immunosequencing, statistical association of individual TCRs with disease status, and machine learning were combined to predict cytomegalovirus infection status. To study patterns of TCR occurrence, a later analysis re-analyzed previously published TCR beta repertoires from more than 550 donors and added high-resolution HLA genotyping. The later analysis used no new phenotypic data to find candidate immune exposures, relying instead on TCR beta sequences and their occurrence across donors. An earlier analysis of fewer than 750 of the donors used high-throughput TCR beta sequencing to judge whether each TCR beta V gene segment behaved as functional or pseudogenic. Donor age, sex, ethnicity and CMV serostatus were compiled alongside the repertoire data. In a later genetic analysis, genome-wide SNP genotypes for about three fifths of the roughly 670 donors were used, and that subset was treated as a discovery cohort. All discovery cohort repertoires had been generated on a single sequencing platform. HLA typing covered class I and class II loci at four-digit resolution. Typing coverage varied by locus: about 620-640 donors for A, B, C, DRB1 and DQB1; some 520 for DQA1; around 610 for DPA1; more than 450 for DPB1. A handful of DR-DQ haplotypes were handled as single units for association and clustering because linkage in the cohort was strong. Across 300 to 400 genotyped donors of the cohort, an average of about 250,000 unique TCR beta nucleotide sequences per donor were sequenced, and approximately 17% of those sequences were non-productive.

Cut back by 4 bases and 5 bases, the V and J ends lie 13 bases apart. According to the germline V gene, CDR1 reads SGHRS and CDR2 reads YFSETQ. CDR3 length: 14 amino acids, cysteine to phenylalanine. The entry retains the CDR3 DNA only, 42 bases that are in frame from base 1. Library preparation used the immunoSEQ multiplex PCR assay. The multiplex PCR relied on a mix of 60 forward primers for TCR Vbeta segments and 13 reverse primers for TCR Jbeta segments. A multiplex PCR assay on genomic DNA amplified the CDR3 region of rearranged TCR beta genes. Amplified TCR beta libraries were sequenced as 87-base-pair reads on the Illumina HiSeq System. For the original study's pipeline: A later analysis tallied around 87 million unique TCR beta chains across the 600 to 700 repertoires, and roughly 11 million of those chains were shared by two or more donors. To remove PCR and sequencing errors, raw reads were error-corrected and collapsed into unique sequences using a nearest-neighbor algorithm that merged closely related sequences. Alignment of CDR3 sequences to IMGT reference sequences was used to assign V, D and J gene segments. Each retained sequence needed at least a six-nucleotide match to both a V gene segment and a J gene segment. Rearrangements were classified as productive when the CDR3 lacked stop codons and remained in frame with V and J, and all other rearrangements were classified as non-productive. Following IMGT convention, CDR3 was defined as the stretch from the second conserved V-encoded cysteine to the conserved J-encoded phenylalanine. Sequences without an unambiguous match to a single V gene segment were excluded from the earlier analysis of about 640 of the donors. An earlier analysis of roughly 590 of the donors called V segments functional above 56.7% productive rearrangements and segregating when the between-donor standard deviation exceeded 5%. A statistical classification framework was developed to diagnose cytomegalovirus status using the catalog of TCR beta chain sequences. In a later analysis, TCR nucleotide sequences were compared against IMGT/GENE-DB human TR gene sequences so that V and J genes could be assigned. A later analysis assigned CDR3 sequences and most-parsimonious VDJ recombination scenarios with the TCRdist pipeline. A later analysis defined each TCR beta chain by its CDR3 amino acid sequence plus V-gene family, and excluded reads lacking a unique V-gene family. To address suspected cross-contamination and a sequencing artifact, a later analysis removed approximately 590 highly shared, low-generation-probability nucleotide sequences. For each public chain, a later analysis derived a clonal expansion index from normalized ranks of inferred template counts within each repertoire. In a later analysis, generation probabilities were computed with a VDJ recombination model fitted to out-of-frame rearrangements, and the resulting probabilities were checked against IGoR. In a later analysis, TCR-TCR, TCR-HLA and TCR-CMV co-occurrence was scored with hypergeometric tests, and a repertoire-size bias correction was applied to TCR pairs. To estimate false discovery rates, a later analysis permuted the HLA or CMV assignments 20 times. In a later analysis, co-occurring TCRs were grouped using DBSCAN, and TCRdist sequence similarity was added for clustering within HLA-allele-positive subsets. Co-occurrence clustering excluded repertoires with fewer than 30,000 or more than 120,000 public chains, plus five with anomalous nucleotide sharing. TCRdb holds this immuneACCESS table with in-frame rearrangements only. Some clones are missing; in checked studies, unresolved V genes explain under half, and the rest has no known cause. V and J calls and clone size come straight from that table; D and trimming were deduced from the DNA. This sample has some 110,000 clones in its table, and more than 60% of those were observed once. The ten most abundant clones make up less than 2% of the sample.

As for this clone: Its antigen specificity is not known. No clone much larger than this one lies a single base away; base qualities are absent.

The cohort consisted of 600 to 700 healthy bone marrow donors. Cohort members were all nominally healthy when sampled, although unrecorded immune exposures were likely present. The donor tested CMV seronegative and was one of the 352 seronegative cohort members. A peripheral blood sample was collected from each donor, and TCR beta sequencing was performed on peripheral blood mononuclear cells. Genomic DNA extraction from the blood cell samples was performed with the Qiagen DNeasy Blood Extraction Kit. Broad study findings and their caveats: Several of the top co-occurrence clusters appeared to be linked to parvovirus B19, influenza, CMV and Epstein-Barr virus, according to a later analysis. A further reported finding was that TCR beta sequences accurately predicted the HLA-A and HLA-B alleles for most subjects in the first cohort. For the cohort, immune exposure information was limited to CMV serostatus. Linkage disequilibrium might explain the correlated functional status among segregating V segments, but an unknown experimental factor could not be excluded. In a later analysis, most CMV-associated TCR beta chains were found to appear HLA-restricted, with HLA associations seemingly driven largely by CMV exposure. According to a later genetic analysis, donors in an Asian-associated ancestry cluster had fewer N-insertions in productive TCRs than the approximately 690-donor mean. In the study, 164 TCR beta chains were listed as associated with cytomegalovirus. In an earlier analysis of about 550 of the donors, most TCR beta V segments were observed in productive rearrangements about 87% or about 30% of the time, broadly matching IMGT annotations. The 87-base-pair reads could not distinguish some IMGT-functional V segments, including TRBV6-2 and TRBV6-3, so those segments were excluded. Because HLA typing was missing for some donors at each locus, association tests included only the typed subset. A group of highly shared sequence variants was considered likely to be a technical artifact of the sequencing pipeline. In a later analysis, some 17,000 TCR beta sequences were associated with specific HLA alleles at a false discovery rate of 0.05. According to the authors, the approach could potentially be generalized to other disease states and immunological phenotypes. In a later analysis, the rate of TCR association differed among HLA loci, with DRB1 alleles having the most associated TCRs and HLA-C alleles having the fewest. Only TCR beta chains were sequenced in this cohort, and the absence of alpha or paired-chain data limited detectable features. Assigning TCR associations to individual alleles was difficult when HLA alleles, especially DR and DQ, strongly co-occurred. The earlier analysis of approximately 540 of the donors excluded some 16 rarely observed V segments, including chromosome 9 orphons, because counts were too low. A later analysis found that HLA-associated TCR beta chains were more clonally expanded and had lower generation probabilities than equally common non-associated chains. In vitro tests confirmed that a few of the cytomegalovirus-associated TCR beta chains recognize cytomegalovirus antigens. The classifier was reported to diagnose cytomegalovirus status with high specificity and sensitivity in both the original and validation cohorts. Roughly uniform sequencing depth across donors was assumed in presence/absence analyses, although this assumption may not hold. While some public TCRs were present in many individuals, most TCR sequences turned up only very rarely across donors. An association between a missense DCLRE1C variant and V-gene and J-gene trimming of TCR beta chains was found in a later genetic analysis and replicated in an independent cohort.

The chain is assembled from TRBV5-1 and TRBJ1-5; no D gene call is confident. The material sequenced was PBMCs. This receptor was identified in a man aged 18 to 29 in good health and CMV-seronegative. The CDR3 region reads CASSASGGDQPQHF. The DNA is TGCGCCAGCAGCGCGTCGGGAGGAGATCAGCCCCAGCATTTT.